The present T cell receptor (beta chain) was sequenced within a study of blood T cell repertoires in COVID-19. Libraries were prepared by immunoSEQ multiplex PCR; TCRdb keeps only in-frame clonotypes and omits some of them. The sample contains about 180,000 clones, approximately 88% of which appear only once. Germline V gives CDR1 MDHEN, CDR2 SYDVKM. This CDR3 has 14 residues. Unmatched junction bases numbered 4, after V lost 7 bases and J lost 3 bases. Sequencing was performed on peripheral blood. This chain connects TRBV28 to TRBJ2-2; 8 bases fit TRBD2. This TCR came from a woman aged 40 to 50 with COVID-19, enrolled during active disease. In nucleotides, the CDR3 is TGTGCCAGCACGGCGGGAGGCTACACCGGGGAGCTGTTTTTT. Protein product: CASTAGGYTGELFF. Looking up the rest from reference TRBV28 and TRBJ2-2 gives the full variable domain: DVKVTQSSRYLVKRTGEKVFLECVQDMDHENMFWYRQDPGLGLRLIYFSYDVKMKEKGDIPEGYSVSREKKERFSLILESASTNQTSMYLCASTAGGYTGELFFGEGSRLTVL.